This entry concerns a single T cell receptor (beta chain). Its antigen is not identified. Germline V CDR1 and CDR2: SGDLS, YYNGEE. The CDR3 runs to 16 residues. V was cut by 0 bases and J by 0 bases, with 9 bases left in between. This sample was taken from a study of cytomegalovirus exposure and HLA in healthy donors. Across the whole study: A subsequent analysis stated that the 100 to 150 validation repertoires were run on the same platform as the approximately 660 first-cohort repertoires.

The assay was immunoSEQ multiplex PCR, and TCRdb's table has in-frame clones only and misses some. The data show hundreds of thousands of clones, more than 75% seen once. Study conclusions and caveats: Subsequent analysis revealed that first-cohort TCR clusters tended to co-occur in the 120 or so validation repertoires. The listing of some 170 TCR beta chains classed them as cytomegalovirus-associated.

This chain uses TRBV9 with TRBJ2-2, with D possibly matching TRBD2 (6 bases). Sequenced: PBMCs. This receptor was taken from a young woman in good health and CMV-seropositive. The CDR3 spells CASSVAPSANTGELFF. CDR3 nucleotide sequence: TGTGCCAGCAGCGTAGCTCCTAGCGCGAACACCGGGGAGCTGTTTTTT.